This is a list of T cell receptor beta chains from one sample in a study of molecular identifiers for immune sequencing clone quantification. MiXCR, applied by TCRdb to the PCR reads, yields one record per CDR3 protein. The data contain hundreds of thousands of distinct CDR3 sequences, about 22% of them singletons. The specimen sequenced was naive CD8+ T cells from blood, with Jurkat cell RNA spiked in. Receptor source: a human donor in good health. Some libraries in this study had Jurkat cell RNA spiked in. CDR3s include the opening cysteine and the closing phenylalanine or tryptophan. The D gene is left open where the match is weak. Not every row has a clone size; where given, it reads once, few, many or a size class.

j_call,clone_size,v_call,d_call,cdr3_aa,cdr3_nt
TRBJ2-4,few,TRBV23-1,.,CASSPPEVVKNIQYF,TGCGCCAGCAGTCCCCCGGAGGTTGTCAAAAACATTCAGTACTTC
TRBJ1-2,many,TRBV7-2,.,CANSQAQSVYTF,TGTGCCAACAGTCAGGCTCAGTCGGTCTACACCTTC
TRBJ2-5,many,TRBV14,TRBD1,CASSPQDRAQETQYF,TGTGCCAGCAGCCCACAGGACAGGGCACAAGAGACCCAGTACTTC
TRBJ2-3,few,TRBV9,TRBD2,CASSVEASGSADTQYF,TGTGCCAGCAGCGTAGAGGCTAGCGGGAGTGCAGATACGCAGTATTTT
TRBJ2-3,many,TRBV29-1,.,CSVGTFSTDTQYF,TGCAGCGTCGGGACCTTTAGCACAGATACGCAGTATTTT
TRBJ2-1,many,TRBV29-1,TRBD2,CSVEVGRGYQFF,TGCAGCGTTGAGGTTGGGAGGGGTTATCAGTTCTTC
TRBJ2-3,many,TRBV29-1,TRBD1,CSVEKDGNRGPVDTQYF,TGCAGCGTTGAAAAGGATGGCAACAGGGGCCCTGTGGATACGCAGTATTTT
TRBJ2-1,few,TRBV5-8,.,CASSLSGTSSYNEQFF,TGTGCCAGCAGCTTATCCGGGACAAGCTCCTACAATGAGCAGTTCTTC
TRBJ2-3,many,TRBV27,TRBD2,CASRELAGYTDTQYF,TGTGCCAGCAGGGAACTAGCGGGATACACAGATACGCAGTATTTT
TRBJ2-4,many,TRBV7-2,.,CASSLEGSPQYF,TGTGCCAGCAGCTTAGAAGGAAGCCCACAGTACTTC
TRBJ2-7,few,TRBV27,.,CASSLTPGAPYEQYF,TGTGCCAGCAGTTTAACCCCGGGCGCGCCCTACGAGCAGTACTTC
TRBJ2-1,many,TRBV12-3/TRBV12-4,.,CASSFRQSNEQFF,TGTGCCAGCAGTTTTAGACAGAGCAATGAGCAGTTCTTC
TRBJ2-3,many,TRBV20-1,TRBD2,CSAKRASGRTDTQYF,TGCAGTGCTAAGAGGGCTAGCGGGAGGACAGATACGCAGTATTTT
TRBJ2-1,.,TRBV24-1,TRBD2,CASSDSSGSFNEQFF,TGTGCCTCCAGTGACTCTAGCGGGAGTTTCAATGAGCAGTTCTTC
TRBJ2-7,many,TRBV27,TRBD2,CASSLHGRGPYEQYF,TGTGCCAGCAGTTTGCACGGGAGGGGACCCTACGAGCAGTACTTC
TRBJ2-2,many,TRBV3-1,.,CASSLGPGELFF,TGTGCCAGCAGCTTGGGGCCCGGGGAGCTGTTTTTT
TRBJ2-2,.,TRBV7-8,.,CASNIGSHPRTGELYF,TGTGCCAGCAACATCGGATCTCATCCTCGCACCGGGGAGCTGTATTTT
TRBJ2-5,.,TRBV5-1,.,CASSLYGDKETQYF,TGCGCCAGCAGCTTGTATGGGGATAAAGAGACCCAGTACTTC
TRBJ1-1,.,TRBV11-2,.,CASSPHVGNTEAFF,TGTGCCAGCAGCCCACACGTGGGGAACACTGAAGCTTTCTTT
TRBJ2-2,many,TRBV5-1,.,CASRVATEGTGELFF,TGCGCCAGCAGGGTCGCGACGGAGGGCACCGGGGAGCTGTTTTTT
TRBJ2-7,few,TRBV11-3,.,CASSDRGRAPYEQYF,TGTGCCAGCAGCGACCGCGGACGGGCACCCTACGAGCAGTACTTC
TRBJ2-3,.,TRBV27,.,CASSLSGIRDTQYF,TGTGCCAGCAGTTTGTCCGGGATCAGAGATACGCAGTATTTT
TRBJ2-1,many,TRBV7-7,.,CASSYNSDRTDEQFF,TGTGCCAGCAGCTACAATAGCGACCGTACCGATGAGCAGTTCTTC
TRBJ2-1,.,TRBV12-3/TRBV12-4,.,CASSPFANEGRFF,TGTGCCAGCAGCCCGTTTGCCAATGAAGGGCGGTTCTTC
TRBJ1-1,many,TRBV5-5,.,CASSLGQATEAFF,TGTGCCAGCAGCTTGGGCCAGGCCACTGAAGCTTTCTTT
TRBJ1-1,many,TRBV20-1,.,CSAKSGSPNTEAFF,TGCAGTGCTAAGTCCGGGAGCCCGAACACTGAAGCTTTCTTT
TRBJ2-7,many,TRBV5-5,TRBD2,CASSPHRGVEIYEQYF,TGTGCCAGCAGCCCCCACCGGGGGGTGGAGATCTACGAGCAGTACTTC